The 32 T cell receptor beta chains below were found in one sample sequenced in a study of T cells after posttransplantation cyclophosphamide. Some clones are missing from TCRdb's copy, which holds only in-frame ones; the method was immunoSEQ multiplex PCR. The record shows about 36,000 clones for this sample, with no singletons present. Input material: PBMCs. These receptors originate from a girl aged 10-17 years in good health, CMV-negative, and a related stem cell transplant donor.

This clone was seen repeatedly, ten times or more. V is TRBV11-2 and J is TRBJ1-1, with no clear D. This CDR3 has 12 amino acids. V was clipped by 2 bases and J by 8 bases, with 9 bases between them. Germline values: CDR1 SGHAT, CDR2 FQNNGV. The DNA for the CDR3 is TGTGCCAGCAGCTTATATGGCAGAGAAGCTTTCTTT. Protein product: CASSLYGREAFF.

This clone appeared a few times. The chain is built from TRBV30 and TRBJ2-7; 9 bases are a match to TRBD1. The V gene end was trimmed by 5 bases and the J gene end by 4 bases; junction bases not matched to a gene: 12. The CDR3 spans 15 residues. Germline V gene lookup returns CDR1 GTSNPN and CDR2 SVGIG (reference sequence). The CDR3 DNA is TGTGCCTGGGCAGTGGCCGGGACAGGGCGGTACGAGCAGTACTTC. It yields the protein CAWAVAGTGRYEQYF.

This clone appeared many times. The chain employs TRBV28 and TRBJ2-3, with TRBD2 identical over 7 bases. The CDR3 runs 13 residues. Germline CDR1 and CDR2: MDHEN and SYDVKM. The trim removed 10 bases at V and 2 bases at J, leaving 6 bases unmatched. CDR3 protein: CATRGDYTDTQYF. CDR3 bases: TGTGCCACCCGAGGGGACTACACAGATACGCAGTATTTT.

The V call is TRBV7-6, the J call TRBJ2-3; D is ambiguous. This CDR3 has 13 residues. V was shortened by 4 bases and J by 4 bases, with 9 bases between the two germline ends. From germline, CDR1 is SGHVS and CDR2 FNYEAQ. CDR3 bases: TGTGCCAGCAGCTCTTACAGAGCAGATACGCAGTATTTT. Translated, it gives CASSSYRADTQYF.

This clone has only a few counts. The rearrangement joins TRBV19 to TRBJ2-7; D remains ambiguous. Germline V CDR1 and CDR2: LNHDA, SQIVND (reference sequence). This CDR3 has 14 amino acids. V was shortened by 2 bases and J by 2 bases, with 10 bases between the two germline ends. This CDR3 is CASSISTPAYEQYF. CDR3 DNA sequence: TGTGCCAGTAGTATATCAACACCAGCCTACGAGCAGTACTTC.

There are many counts of this clone. The V and J genes are TRBV27 and TRBJ1-3; perhaps TRBD1 as D (6 bases). V dropped 6 bases and J dropped 6 bases, with 15 bases sitting between them. Germline values: CDR1 MNHEY, CDR2 SMNVEV (reference sequence). The CDR3 extends over 14 amino acids. Written as DNA, the CDR3 is TGTGCCAGCAGCCCGAGGACAGCCCCAAACACCATATATTTT. Amino acids: CASSPRTAPNTIYF.

There are many counts of this clone. The gene calls are TRBV28 and TRBJ1-5; 8 nucleotides match TRBD1. The CDR3 spans 15 residues. V gave up 6 bases and J gave up 3 bases; unmatched junction bases: 7. Germline V gives CDR1 MDHEN, CDR2 SYDVKM. The CDR3 loop reads CASRAIQGANQPQHF. The CDR3 coding sequence is TGTGCCAGCAGAGCCATCCAGGGGGCCAATCAGCCCCAGCATTTT.

This clone was picked up many times. The chain carries TRBV9 and TRBJ1-2, with 9 bases matching TRBD1. The CDR3 contains 13 residues. Losses at the gene ends were 0 bases for V and 10 bases for J; bases not matched to a gene: 4. CDR1 and CDR2 (germline): SGDLS, YYNGEE. CDR3 in DNA: TGTGCCAGCAGCGTAGGGGACAGGGATGCCTACACCTTC. Translation gives CASSVGDRDAYTF.

The rearrangement joins TRBV27 to TRBJ1-2; 8 bases match TRBD1. J lost 3 bases, V lost 5 bases, and 11 bases had no gene match. In germline, CDR1 is MNHEY, CDR2 SMNVEV (reference sequence). The CDR3 is made up of 16 amino acids. The CDR3: CASSPWGQERYYGYTF. The CDR3 DNA follows: TGTGCCAGCAGTCCGTGGGGACAGGAGCGATACTATGGCTACACCTTC.

This clone occurred many times. The chain links TRBV7-3 to TRBJ2-5, with 11 bases that match TRBD2. The CDR3 consists of 19 residues. Germline V gives CDR1 SGHTA, CDR2 FQGTGA. V dropped 4 bases and J dropped 5; count of bases not matched to a gene: 18. This CDR3 reads CASSSPRLAGGPIGETQYF. The CDR3 nucleotides are TGTGCCAGCAGCTCCCCCCGGTTAGCGGGAGGGCCCATTGGGGAGACCCAGTACTTC.

The genes are TRBV7-2 and TRBJ1-2; D remains unclear. CDR1 is SGHTA, CDR2 FQGNSA, per germline. The CDR3 runs to 14 residues. Between the trimmed V and J ends, which lost 5 bases and 3 bases, there was a span of 13 bases. The CDR3 spells CASSESGFYYGYTF. In DNA form, the CDR3 reads TGTGCCAGCAGCGAGAGCGGCTTCTACTATGGCTACACCTTC. The full variable domain, in which reference TRBV7-2 and TRBJ1-2 provide the parts outside the CDR3, is GAGVSQSPSNKVTEKGKDVELRCDPISGHTALYWYRQSLGQGLEFLIYFQGNSAPDKSGLPSDRFSAERTGGSVSTLTIQRTQQEDSAVYLCASSESGFYYGYTFGSGTRLTVV.

This clone turned up a few times. The rearrangement joins TRBV5-1 to TRBJ1-3, with 9 bases that match TRBD1. V was pared by 1 base and J by 0 bases, with 8 bases of the junction left unmatched. CDR3 length equals 18 residues. Germline CDR1 and CDR2: SGHRS and YFSETQ. The CDR3 nucleotides are TGCGCCAGCAGCTTGTTCACTGGGACAGGGCTCTCTGGAAACACCATATATTTT. Amino acid sequence: CASSLFTGTGLSGNTIYF.

This clone was found many times. The J gene is TRBJ2-5, the V gene TRBV11-2; unclear D gene. Between the trimmed V and J ends, which lost 5 bases and 0 bases, there was a span of 4 bases. Per the germline V gene, CDR1 is SGHAT and CDR2 is FQNNGV. This CDR3 is built from 12 residues. The CDR3, as DNA: TGTGCCAGCAGCCCCTACCAAGAGACCCAGTACTTC. Residues: CASSPYQETQYF.

This clone was observed many times. The rearrangement links TRBV6-1 to TRBJ1-5; 8 nucleotides match TRBD1. The CDR3 is 16 amino acids. The V segment lost 0 bases and the J segment 4 bases; nucleotides outside the gene matches: 5. Germline CDR1 is MNHNS and CDR2 is SASEGT. This chain's CDR3 is CASSEAPRDRNQPQHF. CDR3 coding DNA: TGTGCCAGCAGTGAAGCGCCCCGGGACAGGAATCAGCCCCAGCATTTT.

This clone was seen repeatedly, ten times or more. The chain combines TRBV25-1 with TRBJ2-1, with 12 nucleotides matching TRBD1. The CDR3 is 14 amino acids. The germline CDR1 and CDR2 sequences are MGHDK and SYGVNS. The V and J ends lost 5 bases and 7 bases, in that order; junction bases with no gene match: 3. The CDR3 region has the DNA TGTGCCAGCAGTTCGGGACAGGGGGCGAATGAGCAGTTCTTC. This codes for CASSSGQGANEQFF.

This clone was found many times. The chain couples TRBV2 to TRBJ2-7; tentative D call: TRBD2 (6 bases). The V and J ends lost 6 bases and 3 bases respectively, with 18 bases between them. CDR1 and CDR2 (germline): SNHLY, FYNNEI. This CDR3 has 15 residues. The CDR3 DNA reads TGTGCCAGCAGGTTCCGTTCCGGGGGTAACTACGAGCAGTACTTC. Translated: CASRFRSGGNYEQYF.

At least ten counts were recorded for this clone. The V call is TRBV6-6, the J call TRBJ2-1; TRBD1 matches 8 bases. This CDR3 comprises 14 residues. CDR1 is MNHNY and CDR2 is SVGAGI in the germline V gene (reference sequence). The V gene end was trimmed by 6 bases and the J gene end by 5 bases; junction bases not matched to a gene: 6. CDR3 nucleotide sequence: TGTGCCAGCAGCAGGGCAGGGGGCCACAATGAGCAGTTCTTC. Protein: CASSRAGGHNEQFF.

This clone was picked up many times. The chain combines TRBV28 with TRBJ1-4, with D maybe TRBD1 (5 bases). The V gene's germline CDR1 is MDHEN and CDR2 SYDVKM. V was shortened by 3 bases and J by 5 bases, with 10 bases between the two germline ends. CDR3 length: 14 amino acids. The CDR3 loop is CASSFAGVNEKLFF. CDR3 nucleotide sequence: TGTGCCAGCAGTTTCGCGGGGGTAAATGAAAAACTGTTTTTT.

This chain joins TRBV19 and TRBJ1-5; the D is unclear. V was trimmed by 7 bases and J by 5 bases, leaving 21 bases between them. CDR1 and CDR2 (germline): LNHDA, SQIVND (reference sequence). The CDR3 covers 16 residues. The CDR3 region has the DNA TGTGCCAGTACCTTGCTCTTGGGCCAACTTGATCAGCCCCAGCATTTT. Amino acids: CASTLLLGQLDQPQHF.

This clone was counted many times. V and J are TRBV5-4 and TRBJ2-1, with TRBD2 matching over 16 bases. V lost 4 bases and J lost 4; bases outside the gene matches: 5. The CDR3 sequence is 17 residues long. CDR1 and CDR2 from the germline V gene are SGHNT and YYREEE (reference sequence). CDR3 sequence: CASSTGTSGRGYNEQFF. CDR3 bases: TGTGCCAGCAGCACCGGGACTAGCGGGAGGGGATACAATGAGCAGTTCTTC.

In its sample, this clone was seen many times. V and J are TRBV6-5 and TRBJ1-1; 8 bases fit TRBD1. The CDR3 has 14 amino acids. Germline CDR1 reads MNHEY; CDR2 reads SVGAGI. J lost 0 bases, V lost 4 bases, and 1 base had no gene match. This CDR3 is CASSLGQVNTEAFF. The CDR3 region has the DNA TGTGCCAGCAGTTTGGGACAGGTGAACACTGAAGCTTTCTTT.

There are many counts of this clone. J is TRBJ1-3 and V is TRBV5-4, with TRBD1 identical over 8 bases. Germline V lookup: CDR1 SGHNT, CDR2 YYREEE (reference sequence). The CDR3 extends over 15 amino acids. The V segment lost 3 bases and the J segment 3 bases; nucleotides outside the gene matches: 5. CDR3 loop: CASSSTGGGGNTIYF. The CDR3, as DNA: TGTGCCAGCAGCTCTACAGGGGGGGGTGGAAACACCATATATTTT.

V is TRBV7-6 and J is TRBJ1-5, with D possibly matching TRBD1 (6 bases). The V gene lost 2 bases and the J gene lost 6 bases, with 11 bases spanning the gap. Germline loops: CDR1 SGHVS, CDR2 FNYEAQ. The CDR3 runs to 14 residues. The DNA of the CDR3 is TGTGCCAGCAGCTTATTCCAGGGGCTTCAGCCCCAGCATTTT. This translates into CASSLFQGLQPQHF.

This chain joins TRBV28 and TRBJ1-5; 7 nucleotides align to TRBD1. V lost 6 bases, J lost 0 bases, and 5 bases stayed unmatched. The CDR3 runs 15 residues. Looked up from germline, CDR1 is MDHEN and CDR2 is SYDVKM. CDR3 sequence (DNA): TGTGCCAGCAGATGGGGACAGAATAGCAATCAGCCCCAGCATTTT. It encodes CASRWGQNSNQPQHF. The variable domain in full, with the rest retrieved from reference TRBV28 and TRBJ1-5, is DVKVTQSSRYLVKRTGEKVFLECVQDMDHENMFWYRQDPGLGLRLIYFSYDVKMKEKGDIPEGYSVSREKKERFSLILESASTNQTSMYLCASRWGQNSNQPQHFGDGTRLSIL.

In this sample, this clone turned up a few times. This chain joins TRBV19 and TRBJ2-2, with D possibly matching TRBD2 (5 bases). Trimming took off 3 bases at V and 1 base at J, with 12 bases between the two ends. CDR1 and CDR2 from the germline V gene are LNHDA and SQIVND (reference sequence). CDR3 length: 16 residues. CDR3 DNA sequence: TGTGCCAGTAGTATCTCTAGCCGGGGGAACACCGGGGAGCTGTTTTTT. Protein sequence: CASSISSRGNTGELFF.

This clone was counted at least ten times. The CDR3: CASSARGQDYGYTF. The DNA of the CDR3 is TGTGCCAGCAGCGCCCGGGGACAGGACTATGGCTACACCTTC. The chain links TRBV9 to TRBJ1-2; 8 positions agree with TRBD1. There are 14 residues in the CDR3. The V segment lost 3 bases and the J segment 3 bases; nucleotides outside the gene matches: 4. Germline assignment: CDR1 SGDLS and CDR2 YYNGEE.

The rearrangement links TRBV30 to TRBJ1-6; D call uncertain. From germline, CDR1 is GTSNPN and CDR2 SVGIG (reference sequence). Between the trimmed V and J ends, which lost 3 bases and 4 bases, there was a span of 10 bases. This CDR3 has 14 amino acids. For the CDR3, the DNA is TGTGCCTGGAGCCAGGTCCCGTATAATTCACCCCTCCACTTT. Amino acids: CAWSQVPYNSPLHF.

This clone was seen repeatedly, ten times or more. The V call is TRBV11-1, the J call TRBJ2-2, with D possibly matching TRBD1 (6 bases). This CDR3 comprises 17 residues. CDR1 and CDR2 (germline): SGHAT, FQDESV (reference sequence). V lost 6 bases and J 3 bases, leaving 20 bases between the germline ends. The CDR3 nucleotides are TGTGCCAGCAGTCACGTTCAGGGCAGGGGAGACACCGGGGAGCTGTTTTTT. Its translation: CASSHVQGRGDTGELFF.

This clone was seen only a few times. The rearrangement joins TRBV7-8 to TRBJ2-5; TRBD2 agrees at 7 bases. The CDR3 spans 15 residues. Germline V CDR1 and CDR2: SGHVS, FQNEAQ. With 5 bases clipped from V and 3 bases from J, the junction kept 9 bases outside the gene matches. As DNA, the CDR3 is TGTGCCAGCAGCCCAATTCCGGGACTAAAAGAGACCCAGTACTTC. Protein: CASSPIPGLKETQYF. Using reference TRBV7-8 and TRBJ2-5 for the parts outside the CDR3, the full variable domain is GAGVSQSPRYKVAKRGQDVALRCDPISGHVSLFWYQQALGQGPEFLTYFQNEAQLDKSGLPSDRFFAERPEGSVSTLKIQRTQQEDSAVYLCASSPIPGLKETQYFGPGTRLLVL.

The chain carries TRBV4-3 and TRBJ2-1; 8 bases are a match to TRBD2. Germline CDR1 and CDR2: LGHNA and YSLEER. The V gene end was trimmed by 3 bases and the J gene end by 6 bases; junction bases not matched to a gene: 4. This CDR3 is built from 14 residues. This CDR3 reads CASSHLAGGNEQFF. The CDR3 coding sequence is TGCGCCAGCAGCCACCTAGCGGGCGGCAATGAGCAGTTCTTC.

The chain recombines TRBV5-1 with TRBJ2-3; D is undetermined. This CDR3 region has 15 residues. The V gene's germline CDR1 is SGHRS and CDR2 YFSETQ. Trimming pared 0 bases from V and 2 bases from J, leaving 10 bases between. CDR3: CASSLGAVSTDTQYF. CDR3 bases: TGCGCCAGCAGCTTGGGCGCGGTCTCCACAGATACGCAGTATTTT.

At least ten counts were recorded for this clone. J is TRBJ2-1 and V is TRBV19; 8 nucleotides match TRBD2. Germline CDR1 is LNHDA and CDR2 is SQIVND (reference sequence). Trimming removed 4 bases from V and 0 bases from J; junction bases left unmatched: 8. This CDR3 comprises 17 residues. CDR3: CASSRLAGGFSYNEQFF. The CDR3 nucleotides are TGTGCCAGTAGTAGACTCGCGGGGGGATTCTCCTACAATGAGCAGTTCTTC. The complete variable domain, with remaining parts taken from reference TRBV19 and TRBJ2-1, reads DGGITQSPKYLFRKEGQNVTLSCEQNLNHDAMYWYRQDPGQGLRLIYYSQIVNDFQKGDIAEGYSVSREKKESFPLTVTSAQKNPTAFYLCASSRLAGGFSYNEQFFGPGTRLTVL.